A single sample gave rise to the 10 T cell receptor beta chains below, sequenced in a study of cytomegalovirus exposure and HLA in healthy donors. Primers for the PCR totalled 60 Vbeta and 13 Jbeta. The protocol was immunoSEQ multiplex PCR, while the TCRdb copy is restricted to in-frame clones and leaves out a portion. There are about 160,000 clones in the sample; around 76% occur only once, and 7% to 7.5% lies in the top ten. Sequencing was done on a sample of PBMCs. These receptors were taken from a man between 40 and 49 years old in good health and CMV-seropositive.

The genes are TRBV4-1 and TRBJ2-1; 9 bases match TRBD2. The germline CDR1 and CDR2 sequences are MGHRA and YSYEKL. The J segment lost 4 bases and the V segment lost 0 bases, leaving 7 bases of the junction unmatched. This CDR3 comprises 17 residues. In DNA, the CDR3 is TGCGCCAGCAGCCAAGACGTGCGGGGGGGTAATTACAATGAGCAGTTCTTC. Translating gives CASSQDVRGGNYNEQFF.

There are a few counts of this clone. The rearrangement joins TRBV6-1 to TRBJ2-5, with 8 bases identical to TRBD1. The CDR3 has 17 amino acids. V gave up 4 bases and J gave up 4 bases; unmatched junction bases: 14. Germline V gives CDR1 MNHNS, CDR2 SASEGT. The CDR3 DNA sequence: TGTGCCAGCAGTGCCCCGGGATCAGGGGGCCGCCTAGAGACCCAGTACTTC. This translates into CASSAPGSGGRLETQYF.

The rearrangement uses TRBV6-5 and TRBJ1-2; D not resolved. In germline, CDR1 is MNHEY, CDR2 SVGAGI. The CDR3 runs 15 residues. Trimming took 0 bases from V and 4 from J, leaving 12 bases between them. CDR3 sequence (DNA): TGTGCCAGCAGTTACTCGGCAGGTTGGGCCTATGGCTACACCTTC. This sequence encodes CASSYSAGWAYGYTF.

Regarding this clone: The junction departs from the called germline gene at one end, perhaps through a read error. This chain joins TRBV7-9 and TRBJ2-2; TRBD1 matches 7 bases. Germline assignment: CDR1 SEHNR and CDR2 FQNEAQ (reference sequence). The CDR3 contains 16 residues. CDR3 DNA sequence: TGTTCCAGCAGCTCTTTTGACAGGGAGAACACCGGGGAGCTGTTTTTT. It translates to CSSSSFDRENTGELFF.

The rearrangement uses TRBV7-9 and TRBJ2-7; D unresolved. Trimming took 6 bases from V and 2 from J, leaving 8 bases between them. The CDR3 runs to 12 residues. Germline V gives CDR1 SEHNR, CDR2 FQNEAQ (reference sequence). CDR3 in amino acids: CASSDTPYEQYF. Here the CDR3 DNA reads TGTGCCAGCAGTGACACTCCCTACGAGCAGTACTTC.

The chain combines TRBV6-1 with TRBJ2-7; D is unresolved. The CDR3 spans 12 residues. Between the trimmed V and J ends, which lost 3 bases and 7 bases, there was a span of 10 bases. Germline V gene data show CDR1 as MNHNS and CDR2 as SASEGT. The CDR3 is CASSEAGYEQYF. DNA of the CDR3: TGTGCCAGCAGTGAGGCCGGGTATGAGCAGTACTTC.

The V gene is TRBV28, the J gene TRBJ1-5, with TRBD1 identical over 7 bases. The CDR3 is 14 amino acids. Per the germline V gene, CDR1 is MDHEN and CDR2 is SYDVKM. The J segment lost 4 bases and the V segment lost 7 bases, leaving 7 bases of the junction unmatched. The CDR3 protein is CASTTGKSNQPQHF. CDR3 nucleotides: TGTGCCAGCACGACAGGGAAATCGAATCAGCCCCAGCATTTT.

This clone has only a few counts. The DNA for the CDR3 is TGTGCCAGCACCTGGACAGGTGGCTACACCTTC. Translating gives CASTWTGGYTF. The chain couples TRBV2 to TRBJ1-2; 7 nucleotides align to TRBD1. The CDR3 extends over 11 amino acids. V shed 7 bases and J 7 bases; nucleotides not matched to a gene: 3. From germline, CDR1 is SNHLY and CDR2 FYNNEI.

This clone showed up just once. This chain joins TRBV11-2 and TRBJ2-7; a weak D match, TRBD1 (6 bases). There are 14 residues in the CDR3. Germline assignment: CDR1 SGHAT and CDR2 FQNNGV. Trimming pared 1 base from V and 1 base from J, leaving 8 bases between. CDR3 nucleotide sequence: TGTGCCAGCAGCTTAGTGGGGGCTTCCTACGAGCAGTACTTC. It yields the protein CASSLVGASYEQYF.

The chain has TRBV29-1 and TRBJ2-5; D unresolved. Near its end, the DNA agrees better with TRBJ2-7, so the J call may be wrong. Germline CDR1 and CDR2: SQVTM and ANQGSEA. The CDR3 contains 12 residues. CDR3 sequence reads: CSVEVTSYEQYF. The CDR3 DNA reads as TGCAGCGTTGAAGTCACCTCCTACGAGCAGTACTTC.